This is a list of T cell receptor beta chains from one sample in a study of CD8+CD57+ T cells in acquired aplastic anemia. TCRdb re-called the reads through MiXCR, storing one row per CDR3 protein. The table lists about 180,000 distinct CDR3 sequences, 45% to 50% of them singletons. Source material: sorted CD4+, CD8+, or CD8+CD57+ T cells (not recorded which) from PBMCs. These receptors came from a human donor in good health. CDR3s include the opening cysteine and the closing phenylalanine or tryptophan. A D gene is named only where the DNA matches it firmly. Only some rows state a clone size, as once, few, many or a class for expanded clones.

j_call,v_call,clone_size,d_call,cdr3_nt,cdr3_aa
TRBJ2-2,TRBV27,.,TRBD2,TGTGCCAGTCGACTAGCGGGAGCCGGGGAGCTGTTTTTT,CASRLAGAGELFF
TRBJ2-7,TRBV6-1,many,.,TGTGCCAGCAGCACCACCACAGGGATTTCCGAGCAGTACTTC,CASSTTTGISEQYF
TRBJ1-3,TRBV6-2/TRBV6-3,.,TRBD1,TGTGCCAGCACCGCGACAGGGAGCTCTGGAAACACCATATATTTT,CASTATGSSGNTIYF
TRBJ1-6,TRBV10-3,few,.,TGTGCCATCAGTTCCGAGAACACACTAAGGAATTCACCCCTCCACTTT,CAISSENTLRNSPLHF
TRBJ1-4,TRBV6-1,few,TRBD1,TGTGCCAGCAGTCTCTTGCGGACAGGGGGGAATGAAAAACTGTTTTTT,CASSLLRTGGNEKLFF
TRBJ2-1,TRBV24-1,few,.,TGTGCCACCAGTGATTCAGGGTGGGATGAGCAGTTCTTC,CATSDSGWDEQFF
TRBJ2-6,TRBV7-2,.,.,TGTGCCAGCACCTCAGGGTATGGGGCCAACGTCCTGACTTTC,CASTSGYGANVLTF
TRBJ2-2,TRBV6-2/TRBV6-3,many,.,TGTGCCAGCAGCCGAGACCGCGGGCGGGAGCTGTTTTTT,CASSRDRGRELFF
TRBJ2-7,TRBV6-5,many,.,TGTGCCAGCAGTTACTCGGGCCTCTCCTACGAGCAGTACTTC,CASSYSGLSYEQYF
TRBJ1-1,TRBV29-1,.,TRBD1,TGCAGCGTTTTCGGACAGGGGGAAGTGTACACTGAAGCTTTCTTT,CSVFGQGEVYTEAFF
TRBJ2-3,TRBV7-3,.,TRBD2,TGTGCCAGCAGCCGAGGACTAGCGACAGATACGCAGTATTTT,CASSRGLATDTQYF
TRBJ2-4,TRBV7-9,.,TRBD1,TGTGCCAGCAGCTTGGGGCCCGGACAGGGGGGAAACATTCAGTACTTC,CASSLGPGQGGNIQYF
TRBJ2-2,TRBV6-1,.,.,TGTGCCAGCTGGGAGGCCGGGGAGCTGTTTTTT,CASWEAGELFF
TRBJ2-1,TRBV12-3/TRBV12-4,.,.,TGTGCCAGCAGTTTCGACAACTACAATGAGCAGTTCTTC,CASSFDNYNEQFF
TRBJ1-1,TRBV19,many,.,TGTGCCAGTAGTATTGGCAGTTTGAACACTGAAGCTTTCTTT,CASSIGSLNTEAFF
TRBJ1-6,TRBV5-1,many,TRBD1,TGCGCCAGCAGCTCCCGGACAGGGAGCTCCTATAATTCACCCCTCCACTTT,CASSSRTGSSYNSPLHF